Given below is one T cell receptor (beta chain) in context. Repertoires were generated with immunoSEQ multiplex PCR, while TCRdb's copy carries only in-frame clones and drops some. The sample carries 95,000 to 150,000 clones, 85% to 90% recorded once. The sample originates from a study of T cell responses to AZD1222 COVID-19 vaccine. Germline V lookup: CDR1 MGHRA, CDR2 YSYEKL. Losses at the gene ends were 8 bases for V and 14 bases for J; bases not matched to a gene: 14. The CDR3 has 13 residues. Sequenced material: peripheral blood, taken on day 0 of AZD1222 vaccination. The chain joins TRBV4-1 to TRBJ2-2, with 7 bases that match TRBD2. This TCR was recovered from an adult in good health. Here the CDR3 reads CASGGVAGGGLFF. CDR3 bases: TGCGCCAGCGGGGGAGTAGCGGGTGGGGGTCTGTTTTTT.